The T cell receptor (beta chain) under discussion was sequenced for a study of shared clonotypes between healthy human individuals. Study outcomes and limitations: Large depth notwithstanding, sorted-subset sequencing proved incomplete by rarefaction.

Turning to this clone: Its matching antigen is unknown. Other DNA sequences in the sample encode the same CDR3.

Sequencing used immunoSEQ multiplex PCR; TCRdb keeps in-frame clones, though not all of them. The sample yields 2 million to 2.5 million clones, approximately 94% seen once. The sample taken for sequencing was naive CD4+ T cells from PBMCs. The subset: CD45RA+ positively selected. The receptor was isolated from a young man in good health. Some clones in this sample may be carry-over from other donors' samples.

CDR3 in DNA: TGTGCCAGCAGTCCGGGACAGGGGGCTTATGGCTACACCTTC. Its translation is CASSPGQGAYGYTF. This chain links TRBV28 with TRBJ1-2; 12 bases match TRBD1. V gave up 5 bases and J gave up 5 bases; unmatched junction bases: 3. The CDR3 consists of 14 residues. Germline CDR1 reads MDHEN; CDR2 reads SYDVKM.